A single sample is the source of the 14 T cell receptor beta chains below, sequenced in a study of blood T cells in healthy people across ages. Using a J-beta primer mix together with a sample-barcoded 5' primer, a second PCR was run for roughly 6 to 11 cycles. Each CDR3 protein gets one entry after TCRdb re-called the 5' RACE reads with MiXCR. This sample has fewer than 700,000 distinct CDR3 sequences, with less than 45% found just once. Material: blood. These TCRs come from a man older than 75 in good health.

The chain is built from TRBV12-3 or TRBV12-4 and TRBJ1-5, with D maybe TRBD1 (5 bases). CDR3 length equals 12 residues. V was cut by 1 base and J by 8 bases, with 6 bases left in between. The CDR3 sequence is CASSLGGKPQHF. The CDR3 DNA follows: TGTGCCAGCAGTTTAGGGGGGAAGCCCCAGCATTTT.

The chain links TRBV6-2 or TRBV6-3 to TRBJ1-1, with D possibly matching TRBD1 (5 bases). The CDR3 covers 13 residues. Trimming stripped 3 bases from V and 6 bases from J, with 11 bases between. Germline-derived CDR1 and CDR2 are MNHEY and SVGEGT. CDR3 residues: CASSYWMGAEAFF. In DNA form, the CDR3 reads TGTGCCAGCAGTTATTGGATGGGGGCTGAAGCTTTCTTT.

Turning to this clonotype: A much larger clone lies a single base off, so this may be a read error. The chain is built from TRBV29-1 and TRBJ2-7; D not certain. The assigned J gene may be wrong: the sequence end matches TRBJ2-5 better. Germline CDR1 reads SQVTM; CDR2 reads ANQGSEA. The CDR3 covers 10 residues. CDR3 in DNA: TGCAGCGTTTTAGGGGAGACCCAGTACTTC. Encoded protein: CSVLGETQYF.

This clonotype was seen a handful of times. The chain employs TRBV6-6 and TRBJ2-7; D tentatively fits TRBD1 or TRBD2 (5 bases each). The germline CDR1 and CDR2 sequences are MNHNY and SVGAGI (reference sequence). Trimming took off 10 bases at V and 3 bases at J, with 16 bases between the two ends. The CDR3 extends over 13 amino acids. The CDR3 DNA sequence: TGTGCCACCAGAGGGGATGCCGTCTACGAGCAGTACTTC. Its protein product is CATRGDAVYEQYF.

The J gene is TRBJ2-1, the V gene TRBV29-1; 7 nucleotides align to TRBD1. The DNA end lines up better with TRBJ2-7; the J call may be wrong. In germline, CDR1 is SQVTM, CDR2 ANQGSEA. This CDR3 comprises 14 residues. The CDR3 DNA reads TGCAGCGTCGCGACAGGGACCCTTGGTAATGAGCAGTACTTC. Amino acids: CSVATGTLGNEQYF.

In regard to this clonotype: One end of the junction does not line up with germline, which may come from a read error. As DNA, the CDR3 is TGTGCCAGCAGTTTAACAGGGGGCTCCCAATACAATGGGCAGTTCTTC. Translation gives CASSLTGGSQYNGQFF. This chain connects TRBV27 to TRBJ2-1; TRBD1 agrees at 9 bases. The CDR3 has 16 amino acids. The V gene's germline CDR1 is MNHEY and CDR2 SMNVEV (reference sequence).

The chain is built from TRBV4-3 and TRBJ2-5; D possibly uses TRBD1 or TRBD2 (6 bases each). Germline V lookup: CDR1 LGHNA, CDR2 YSLEER. The CDR3 is 15 amino acids. With 4 bases removed from V and 11 bases from J, the gap between germline ends came to 23 bases. The CDR3 coding sequence is TGCGCCAGCAGCCCTAACGGGGGCGGGTTAAATGAGCAGTACTTC. It is translated as CASSPNGGGLNEQYF.

The chain employs TRBV7-2 and TRBJ2-7; D unresolved. The CDR3 has 12 amino acids. Trimming pared 2 bases from V and 7 bases from J, leaving 9 bases between. The germline gives CDR1 SGHTA, CDR2 FQGNSA. The DNA of the CDR3 is TGTGCCAGCAGCTTATTCAAGTATGAGCAGTACTTC. Encoded protein: CASSLFKYEQYF.

This sequence joins TRBV20-1 and TRBJ1-5; D is possibly TRBD1 (6 bases). The CDR3 runs to 12 residues. Germline V lookup: CDR1 DFQATT, CDR2 SNEGSKA (reference sequence). Trimming cost V 6 bases and J 6 bases, with 12 bases left between them. The CDR3 spells CSATGASQPQHF. The CDR3 DNA sequence: TGCAGTGCGACGGGGGCCAGTCAGCCCCAGCATTTT.

Concerning this clonotype: A single base separates this from a much larger clone, so it may be a read error. The chain joins TRBV7-2 to TRBJ2-1; D is perhaps TRBD2 (5 bases). Germline values: CDR1 SGHTA, CDR2 FQGNSA. The CDR3 loop spans 12 amino acids. The CDR3 DNA reads TGTGCCAGCAACTTAGCGTTAGATGAGCAGTTCTTC. Encoded protein: CASNLALDEQFF.

This sequence joins TRBV20-1 and TRBJ2-7, with 9 bases aligning to TRBD1. This CDR3 is 14 amino acids long. V shed 4 bases and J 5 bases; nucleotides not matched to a gene: 9. Germline V gives CDR1 DFQATT, CDR2 SNEGSKA (reference sequence). The CDR3 region is CSATQGASVHEQYF. The CDR3 nucleotides are TGCAGTGCTACACAGGGGGCGTCCGTCCACGAGCAGTACTTC.

As for this clonotype: The junction shows a germline mismatch at one end, possibly a read error. The chain combines TRBV9 with TRBJ2-1; D is unclear. The CDR3 contains 13 residues. Germline assignment: CDR1 SGDLS and CDR2 YYNGEE. This CDR3 reads CAGSVGSPNEQFF. The CDR3 DNA reads TGTGCCGGCAGCGTAGGTAGTCCTAATGAGCAGTTCTTC. The full variable domain, in which reference TRBV9 and TRBJ2-1 provide the parts outside the CDR3, is DSGVTQTPKHLITATGQRVTLRCSPRSGDLSVYWYQQSLDQGLQFLIQYYNGEERAKGNILERFSAQQFPDLHSELNLSSLELGDSALYFCAGSVGSPNEQFFGPGTRLTVL.

V is TRBV20-1 and J is TRBJ2-2, with 8 bases lining up with TRBD2. J gave up 3 bases and V 3 bases, and 6 bases lay outside the gene matches. From germline, CDR1 is DFQATT and CDR2 SNEGSKA (reference sequence). The CDR3 extends over 15 amino acids. CDR3 residues: CSASTGRGDTGELFF. As DNA, the CDR3 is TGCAGTGCTAGTACAGGGCGGGGGGACACCGGGGAGCTGTTTTTT.

The V and J genes are TRBV29-1 and TRBJ2-7; D is tentatively TRBD1 or TRBD2 (5 bases each). Germline assignment: CDR1 SQVTM and CDR2 ANQGSEA. V lost 4 bases and J lost 5, with 15 bases in between. This CDR3 contains 13 residues. This CDR3 reads CSVVGGGRNEQYF. The CDR3 DNA follows: TGCAGCGTTGTTGGTGGGGGAAGAAACGAGCAGTACTTC.